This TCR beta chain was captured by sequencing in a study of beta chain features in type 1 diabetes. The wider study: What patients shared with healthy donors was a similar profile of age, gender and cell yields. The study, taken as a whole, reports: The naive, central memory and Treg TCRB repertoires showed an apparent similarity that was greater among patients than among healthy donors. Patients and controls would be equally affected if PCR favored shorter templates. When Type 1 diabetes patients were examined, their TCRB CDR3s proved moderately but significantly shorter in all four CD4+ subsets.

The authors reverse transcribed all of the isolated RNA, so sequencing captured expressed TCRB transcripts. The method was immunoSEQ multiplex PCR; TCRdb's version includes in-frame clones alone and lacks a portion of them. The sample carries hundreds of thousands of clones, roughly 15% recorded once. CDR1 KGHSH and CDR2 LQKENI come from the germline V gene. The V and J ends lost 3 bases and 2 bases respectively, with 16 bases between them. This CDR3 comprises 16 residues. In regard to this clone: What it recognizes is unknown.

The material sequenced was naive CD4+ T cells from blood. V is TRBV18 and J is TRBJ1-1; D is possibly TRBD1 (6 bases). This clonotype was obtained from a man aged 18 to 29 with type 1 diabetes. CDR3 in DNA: TGTGCCAGCTCACCTAATTTATCTGGGGGCAACACTGAAGCTTTCTTT. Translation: CASSPNLSGGNTEAFF.